Following are 5 T cell receptor beta chains from one sample sequenced in a study of control samples from healthy donors and cancer patients. Generated by immunoSEQ multiplex PCR, the TCRdb table keeps only in-frame clones and is missing some. Of 70,000 to 90,000 clones in the sample, about 95% were seen once. Sequenced: blood. The receptors were sampled from a woman aged 40 to 49 in good health.

V and J are TRBV19 and TRBJ1-6; 7 bases are shared with TRBD1. CDR1 and CDR2 from the germline V gene are LNHDA and SQIVND (reference sequence). The V and J ends lost 1 base and 3 bases, in that order; junction bases with no gene match: 3. This CDR3 contains 16 residues. CDR3 nucleotide sequence: TGTGCCAGTAGTATAGGTTACAGGGGCTATAATTCACCCCTCCACTTT. It translates to CASSIGYRGYNSPLHF. Supplemented by reference TRBV19 and TRBJ1-6, the full variable domain reads DGGITQSPKYLFRKEGQNVTLSCEQNLNHDAMYWYRQDPGQGLRLIYYSQIVNDFQKGDIAEGYSVSREKKESFPLTVTSAQKNPTAFYLCASSIGYRGYNSPLHFGNGTRLTVT.

The V call is TRBV3-1 (or the pseudogene TRBV3-2), the J call TRBJ1-2; the D is unclear. Germline CDR1 reads LGHDT; CDR2 reads YNNKEL (reference sequence). Trimming stripped 1 base from V and 0 bases from J, with 12 bases between. The CDR3 totals 16 residues. The chain's CDR3 is CASSQVEGPTNYGYTF. CDR3 bases: TGTGCCAGCAGCCAAGTCGAAGGGCCAACTAACTATGGCTACACCTTC.

The chain has TRBV7-9 and TRBJ2-3; D may be TRBD2 (6 bases). Germline lookup yields CDR1 SEHNR and CDR2 FQNEAQ (reference sequence). V was clipped by 7 bases and J by 0 bases, with 23 bases between them. The CDR3 loop spans 18 amino acids. As DNA, the CDR3 is TGTGCCAGCACCCAATGGTCCTCTAGCGTTTATAGCACAGATACGCAGTATTTT. Its protein product is CASTQWSSSVYSTDTQYF.

The chain recombines TRBV29-1 with TRBJ2-1; D may be TRBD1 (6 bases). V shed 4 bases and J shed 5 bases, with 9 bases lying between them. CDR3 size: 12 residues. CDR1 is SQVTM and CDR2 is ANQGSEA in the germline V gene. The CDR3 bases are TGCAGCGTTGCAGGGGTAGACAATGAGCAGTTCTTC. Translated, it gives CSVAGVDNEQFF.

The chain carries TRBV5-1 and TRBJ1-1; D not resolved. V shed 2 bases and J shed 8 bases, with 7 bases lying between them. This CDR3 contains 11 residues. Germline loops: CDR1 SGHRS, CDR2 YFSETQ. The CDR3 loop is CASSFGPEAFF. The DNA for the CDR3 is TGCGCCAGCAGCTTCGGGCCCGAAGCTTTCTTT.